The subject of this entry is one TCR beta chain. Original analysis: The authors estimated nucleated cell counts from reference gene primer amplification. Assay: immunoSEQ multiplex PCR; the TCRdb copy retains only in-frame clones and omits some. V and J calls and clone size are given by that table; D and trimming were obtained from the DNA. The sample holds around 200,000 clones, around 80% seen once. The data belong to a study of blood T cell repertoires in COVID-19. In the study overall: Specimens from acute and convalescent COVID-19 originated in the United States, Italy and Spain. PBMCs, B-cell-depleted T cells, or T cells provided the cDNA or gDNA that made up the material.

The CDR3 length is 18 residues. CDR1 and CDR2 (germline): SEHNR, FQNEAQ (reference sequence). J was trimmed by 3 bases and V by 1 base; bases with no gene match: 9. The chain combines TRBV7-9 with TRBJ2-3, with 11 nucleotides matching TRBD1. This receptor was identified in a man between 50 and 59 years old with active or convalescent COVID-19. Input material: peripheral blood. CDR3 nucleotide sequence: TGTGCCAGCAGCTTAGATTTGGATGGGACAGGGGGTACAGATACGCAGTATTTT. Translating it yields CASSLDLDGTGGTDTQYF.